These 14 T cell receptor beta chains share one sample of origin, sequenced in a study of T cell repertoires in cytomegalovirus infection. TCRdb processed the reads anew with MiXCR; each CDR3 protein has one entry. The table shows some 300,000 distinct CDR3 sequences, with approximately 15% occurring only once. Sequencing was carried out using PBMCs. The receptors were sampled from a human donor in good health (CMV status not recorded). Some clones in this sample may be carry-over from other donors' samples.

There are many counts of this clonotype. The gene calls are TRBV6-5 and TRBJ2-1; unclear D gene. This CDR3 has 15 amino acids. V lost 0 bases and J 1 base, leaving 7 bases between the germline ends. Looked up from germline, CDR1 is MNHEY and CDR2 is SVGAGI. The CDR3 sequence: CASSYSWQSYNEQFF. The DNA of the CDR3 is TGTGCCAGCAGTTACTCGTGGCAATCCTACAATGAGCAGTTCTTC.

The CDR3: CASGAWSGGAGNEQFF. Here the CDR3 DNA reads TGTGCCAGCGGCGCCTGGAGCGGGGGGGCCGGCAATGAGCAGTTCTTC. The chain has TRBV5-4 and TRBJ2-1; 10 positions match TRBD2. Unmatched junction bases numbered 13, after V lost 7 bases and J lost 6 bases. CDR1 SGHNT and CDR2 YYREEE come from the germline V gene (reference sequence). There are 16 residues in the CDR3.

Ten or more counts support this clonotype. The chain employs TRBV5-1 and TRBJ1-1; 9 bases agree with TRBD1. The CDR3 is 14 residues long. Germline CDR1 SGHRS, CDR2 YFSETQ. After removal of 2 bases from V and 3 bases from J, the junction contained 2 bases not matched to a gene. The CDR3 coding sequence is TGCGCCAGCAGCTTTGACAGGGGGTACACTGAAGCTTTCTTT. As protein: CASSFDRGYTEAFF.

This clonotype was observed a handful of times. This chain connects TRBV19 to TRBJ2-5; TRBD2 aligns across 9 bases. Per germline, CDR1 LNHDA and CDR2 SQIVND (reference sequence). The CDR3 is 15 amino acids. Germline trimming cut 5 bases from V and 1 base from J; bases unmatched to any gene: 5. The chain's CDR3 is CASSQSGGIQETQYF. CDR3 nucleotide sequence: TGTGCCAGTAGTCAGAGCGGGGGGATCCAAGAGACCCAGTACTTC.

The table lists this clonotype with many counts. The V and J genes are TRBV7-6 and TRBJ1-1; tentatively, D is TRBD1 (5 bases). From germline, CDR1 is SGHVS and CDR2 FNYEAQ. Trimming pared 2 bases from V and 4 bases from J, leaving 14 bases between. The CDR3 loop spans 15 amino acids. The CDR3 here is CASSLKNGGGTEAFF. Written as DNA, the CDR3 is TGTGCCAGCAGCTTAAAGAATGGGGGAGGCACTGAAGCTTTCTTT.

V and J are TRBV20-1 and TRBJ2-5; 9 nucleotides line up with TRBD1. With 6 bases clipped from V and 6 bases from J, the junction kept 8 bases outside the gene matches. The germline gives CDR1 DFQATT, CDR2 SNEGSKA (reference sequence). The CDR3 is 13 residues long. The chain's CDR3 is CSAVGQGMKTQYF. DNA for the CDR3: TGCAGTGCCGTCGGACAGGGGATGAAGACCCAGTACTTC.

This clonotype was seen a handful of times. V is TRBV12-3 or TRBV12-4 and J is TRBJ2-1; TRBD2 matches at 10 bases. The trim removed 1 base at V and 6 bases at J, leaving 3 bases unmatched. CDR3 length: 15 amino acids. CDR3 sequence: CASSLEAGGPNEQFF. The CDR3 DNA reads TGTGCCAGCAGTTTAGAAGCGGGGGGGCCCAATGAGCAGTTCTTC.

This clonotype was counted many times. This chain links TRBV12-3 or TRBV12-4 with TRBJ2-7; 10 bases agree with TRBD1. Trimming at V came to 6 bases and at J to 7 bases, leaving 6 bases not matched to a gene. The CDR3 sequence is 13 residues long. The CDR3 DNA follows: TGTGCCAGCAGGGGGACAGGGGTCAGAGAGCAGTACTTC. It encodes CASRGTGVREQYF.

A note on this clonotype: This clone may be a read error of a much larger clone one base away. The chain employs TRBV6-2 or TRBV6-3 and TRBJ2-5, with TRBD2 matching over 9 bases. Trimming took 6 bases from V and 2 from J; bases not matched to a gene: 4. Germline V gives CDR1 MNHEY, CDR2 SVGEGT. This CDR3 has 14 amino acids. CDR3 DNA: TGTGCCAGCAGGTGGACTAGCGAGCAAGAGACCCAGTACTTC. It translates to CASRWTSEQETQYF.

Only a few counts were recorded for this clonotype. This chain links TRBV9 with TRBJ2-6, with 10 nucleotides matching TRBD1. V lost 5 bases and J lost 2; bases outside the gene matches: 7. In germline, CDR1 is SGDLS, CDR2 YYNGEE. This CDR3 is built from 17 residues. The CDR3 DNA is TGTGCCAGCAGTGAGGGACAGGGGAGAGCTGGGGCCAACGTCCTGACTTTC. Protein sequence: CASSEGQGRAGANVLTF.

This clonotype was observed many times. The chain employs TRBV10-1 and TRBJ2-7; TRBD1 matches 8 bases. From germline, CDR1 is WNHNN and CDR2 SYGVQD (reference sequence). The CDR3 consists of 15 residues. V lost 0 bases and J lost 2; bases outside the gene matches: 3. CDR3 bases: TGCGCCAGCAGTGAGTCGAGGGACAGGACCTACGAGCAGTACTTC. The encoded protein is CASSESRDRTYEQYF.

The chain employs TRBV3-1 and TRBJ2-7, with TRBD2 matching over 7 bases. V gave up 0 bases and J gave up 5 bases; unmatched junction bases: 7. There are 15 residues in the CDR3. The germline gives CDR1 LGHDT, CDR2 YNNKEL (reference sequence). CDR3 region: CASSQEAGVLDEQYF. The DNA of the CDR3 is TGTGCCAGCAGCCAAGAGGCGGGAGTTTTAGACGAGCAGTACTTC.

V and J are TRBV7-9 and TRBJ2-5, with 7 bases fitting TRBD2. V lost 1 base and J lost 5; bases outside the gene matches: 10. The CDR3 loop spans 16 amino acids. The germline gives CDR1 SEHNR, CDR2 FQNEAQ (reference sequence). CDR3 sequence (DNA): TGTGCCAGCAGCTTAGGGGATGGGACTATCACCGAGACCCAGTACTTC. It encodes CASSLGDGTITETQYF.

This clonotype appeared a few times. This sequence joins TRBV19 and TRBJ2-4; D possibly matches TRBD1 or TRBD2 (5 bases each). Per the germline V gene, CDR1 is LNHDA and CDR2 is SQIVND (reference sequence). The V end lost 5 bases, the J end lost 4 bases, and 18 bases lay between the germline ends. The CDR3 runs to 16 residues. CDR3 residues: CASSPQLGDGKNIQYF. The CDR3, as DNA: TGTGCCAGTAGTCCCCAACTCGGGGACGGAAAAAACATTCAGTACTTC.